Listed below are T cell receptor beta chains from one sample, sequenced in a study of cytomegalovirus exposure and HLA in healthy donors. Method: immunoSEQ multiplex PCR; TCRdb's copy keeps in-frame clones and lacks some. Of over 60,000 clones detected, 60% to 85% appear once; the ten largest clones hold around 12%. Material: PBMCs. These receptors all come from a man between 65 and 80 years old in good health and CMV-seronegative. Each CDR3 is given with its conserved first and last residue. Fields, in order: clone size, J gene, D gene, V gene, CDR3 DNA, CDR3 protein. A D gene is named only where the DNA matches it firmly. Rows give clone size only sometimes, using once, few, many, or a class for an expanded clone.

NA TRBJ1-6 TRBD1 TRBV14 TGTGCCAGCAGCCAAGCCTTGGCGACAGGGAGCTCCTATAATTCACCCCTCCACTTT CASSQALATGSSYNSPLHF
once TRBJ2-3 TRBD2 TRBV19 TGTGCCAGTAGTATTATTGCGGGGGGCACAGATACGCAGTATTTT CASSIIAGGTDTQYF
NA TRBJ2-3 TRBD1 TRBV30 TGTGCCTGGAGCGTCAGGGGGCTGGGTACGCAGTATTTT CAWSVRGLGTQYF
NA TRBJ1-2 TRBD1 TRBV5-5 TGTGCCAGCAGCGACAGTTCACAGGGGCTTGTATCTGGCTACACCTTC CASSDSSQGLVSGYTF
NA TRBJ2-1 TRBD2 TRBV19 TGTGCCAGTAGTTCTCAAGCGGGAGCTTACAATGAGCAGTTCTTC CASSSQAGAYNEQFF
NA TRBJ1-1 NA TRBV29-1 TGCAGCGTTTATGCAGGCATGAACACTGAAGCTTTCTTT CSVYAGMNTEAFF
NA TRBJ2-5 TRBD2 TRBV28 TGTGCCAGCAGATTGGGGGGGACCTCCCAAGAGACCCAGTACTTC CASRLGGTSQETQYF
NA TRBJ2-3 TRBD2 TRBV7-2 TGTGCCAGCAGCCTCGGGACTAGCGGGGCCACTAGCACAGATACGCAGTATTTT CASSLGTSGATSTDTQYF
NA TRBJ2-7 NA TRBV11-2 TGTGCCAGCAGCTTTGCCTTCAGGGGCGACTACGAGCAGTACTTC CASSFAFRGDYEQYF
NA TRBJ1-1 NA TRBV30 TGTGCCTGGAGTTTTACCGGGAACACTGAAGCTTTCTTT CAWSFTGNTEAFF
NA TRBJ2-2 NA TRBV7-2 TGTGCCAGCAGCTTAATACAGCAGAACACCGGGGAGCTGTTTTTT CASSLIQQNTGELFF
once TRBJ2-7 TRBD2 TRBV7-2 TGTGCCAGCAGCTCCGGACTAGAGAGGTACGAGCAGTACTTC CASSSGLERYEQYF
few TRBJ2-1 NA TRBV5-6 TGTGCCAGCAGCTTAGTCGGTCCTAATGAGCAGTTCTTC CASSLVGPNEQFF
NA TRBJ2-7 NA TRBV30 TGTGCCTGGGATAAGGACATAACCTACGAGCAGTACTTC CAWDKDITYEQYF
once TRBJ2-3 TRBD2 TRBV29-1 TGCAGCGTTGAGCGGGAGGGCACAGATACGCAGTATTTT CSVEREGTDTQYF
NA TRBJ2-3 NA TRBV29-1 TGCAGCGTTGAGGGGAGCCCAGATACGCAGTATTTT CSVEGSPDTQYF
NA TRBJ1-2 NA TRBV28 TGTGCCAGCAGTTTATTGTTGGGGGGAGAGTATGGCTACACCTTC CASSLLLGGEYGYTF
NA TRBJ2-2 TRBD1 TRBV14 TGTGCCAGCAGCCAAGATCGTAGCAGGGGGCGGGCGCTGTTTTTT CASSQDRSRGRALFF
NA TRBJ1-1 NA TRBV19 TGTGCCAGTACCGAGGGTCAGACCATGAACACTGAAGCTTTCTTT CASTEGQTMNTEAFF
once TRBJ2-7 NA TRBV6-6 TGTGCCAGCAGTTCCCTGACAGGCAGCGACGAGCAGTACTTC CASSSLTGSDEQYF
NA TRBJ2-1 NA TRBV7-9 TGTGCCAGCAGCCCTCTTGGGGGGGGCCTTCGGAATGAGCAGTTCTTC CASSPLGGGLRNEQFF
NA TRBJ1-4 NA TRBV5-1 TGCGCCAGCAGCTTGGGCGGGGATGAAAAACTGTTTTTT CASSLGGDEKLFF
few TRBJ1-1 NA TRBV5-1 TGCGCCAGCAGCTTGGTCGAGGCTACTATGAACACTGAAGCTTTCTTT CASSLVEATMNTEAFF
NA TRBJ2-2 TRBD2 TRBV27 TGTGCCAGCAGTTTCGACCCGCTAGCGGGAGCCGGGGAGCTGTTTTTT CASSFDPLAGAGELFF
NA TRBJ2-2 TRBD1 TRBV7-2 TGTGCCAGCAGCACTAGACAGGGGAACACCGGGGAGCTGTTTTTT CASSTRQGNTGELFF
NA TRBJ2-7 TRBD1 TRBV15 TGTGCCACCAGCAGCAAAAGACAGGGGCACTCCTACGAGCAGTACTTC CATSSKRQGHSYEQYF
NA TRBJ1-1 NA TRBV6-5 TGTGCCAGCAGTTACTCACCCAGGGTCACTGAAGCTTTCTTT CASSYSPRVTEAFF
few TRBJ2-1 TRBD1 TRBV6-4 TGTGCCAGCAGTGGAAGGGGGCGCGCCCATGAGCAGTTCTTC CASSGRGRAHEQFF
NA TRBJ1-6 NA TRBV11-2 TGTGCCAGCAGCCCACCCGCAGGTTATAATTCACCCCTCCACTTT CASSPPAGYNSPLHF
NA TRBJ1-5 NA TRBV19 TGTGCCACAACGGTGTACGGGAGGAATCAGCCCCAGCATTTT CATTVYGRNQPQHF
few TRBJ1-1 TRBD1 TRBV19 TGTGCCAGTATGGGACAGGGAGCTTTCGGGACTGAAGCTTTCTTT CASMGQGAFGTEAFF
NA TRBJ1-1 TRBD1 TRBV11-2 TGTGCCAGCAGCCCACGACAGGGATTGAGTGAAGCTTTCTTT CASSPRQGLSEAFF
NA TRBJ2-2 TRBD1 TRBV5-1 TGCGCCAGCAGCTCACGACAGGGCGTAGCTACCGGGGAGCTGTTTTTT CASSSRQGVATGELFF
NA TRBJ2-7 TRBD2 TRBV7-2 TGTGCCAGCAGCCCCGCGGGGGGGTACTCCTACGAGCAGTACTTC CASSPAGGYSYEQYF
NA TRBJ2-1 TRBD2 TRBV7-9 TGTGCCAGCAGCCCGGGACTAGCGGTAAACAATGAGCAGTTCTTC CASSPGLAVNNEQFF
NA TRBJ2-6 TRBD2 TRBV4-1 TGCGCCAGCAGCCATAGCGGGGGGGCCGGTGGGGCCAACGTCCTGACTTTC CASSHSGGAGGANVLTF
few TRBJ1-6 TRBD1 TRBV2 TGTGCCAGCAGATTCAGACAGGGTGTGAATTCACCCCTCCACTTT CASRFRQGVNSPLHF
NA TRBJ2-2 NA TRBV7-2 TGTGCCAGCAGCCCACGCCTTTTTTATGGAGAGAACACCGGGGAGCTGTTTTTT CASSPRLFYGENTGELFF
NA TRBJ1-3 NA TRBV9 TGTGCCAGCAGCCCCGGACAGCGCAACTCTGGAAACACCATATATTTT CASSPGQRNSGNTIYF
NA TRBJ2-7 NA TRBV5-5 TGTGCCAGCAGCCCCGGGAGTGTTGGCCACGAGCAGTACTTC CASSPGSVGHEQYF
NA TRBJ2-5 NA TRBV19 TGTGCCAGTAGTTTGGGCCTTGAGAAAGAGACCCAGTACTTC CASSLGLEKETQYF
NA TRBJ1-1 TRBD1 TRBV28 TGTGCCAGCAGTTTAAGGGACAGGAGGACTTTCTTT CASSLRDRRTFF
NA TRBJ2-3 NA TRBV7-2 TGTGCCAGCAGCCCCCGACAGCGAGGCACAGATACGCAGTATTTT CASSPRQRGTDTQYF
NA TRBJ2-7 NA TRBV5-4 TGTGCCAGCAGCTCCTCTCCCACATTTGACACGTTCAACGAGCAGTACTTC CASSSSPTFDTFNEQYF
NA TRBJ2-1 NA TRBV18 TGTGCCAGCTCACCGGGGATGGGGGGGGCCACCATCCCAAGCTCCTACAATGAGCAGTTCTTC CASSPGMGGATIPSSYNEQFF
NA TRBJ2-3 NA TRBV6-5 TGTGCCAGCAGTACGGACTTCACAGATACGCAGTATTTT CASSTDFTDTQYF
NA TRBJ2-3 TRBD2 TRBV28 TGTGCCAGCAGACTCCCTAAAACAACCGGGACTAGCGGGAAGGGGAGCACAGATACGCAGTATTTT CASRLPKTTGTSGKGSTDTQYF
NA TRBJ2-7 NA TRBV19 TGTGCCAGTAGTATCACCGGGGGACCTGCCGACGAGCAGTACTTC CASSITGGPADEQYF
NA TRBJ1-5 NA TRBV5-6 TGTGCCAGCAGCGCCGGGGTCCATAGCAATCAGCCCCAGCATTTT CASSAGVHSNQPQHF
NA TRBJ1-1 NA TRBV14 TGTGCCAGCAGCCAAGATATCTGGGCCCCCCGCGCCCCAATGAACACTGAAGCTTTCTTT CASSQDIWAPRAPMNTEAFF